The following is a T cell receptor beta chain sequence with its context. Sequencing was performed with immunoSEQ multiplex PCR; in TCRdb, only in-frame clones are kept and a portion is missing. The table records 400,000 to 500,000 clones, about 88% of them present only once. Those who participated ranged in age from roughly 18 to 90 years and resided in some 24 US areas. Membership in each cohort depended on participant-reported clinical history. Exposed volunteers were people who met a COVID-19 case within 2 weeks before study entry. The CDR3 totals 15 residues. Germline V gene lookup returns CDR1 MNHNS and CDR2 SASEGT. Trimming shortened V by 1 base and J by 5 bases, and 13 bases separated the two germline ends. This entry comes from a study of blood T cell repertoires in COVID-19. Overall study context: In each case, the material was cDNA or gDNA derived from T cells, B-cell-depleted T cells, or PBMCs.

Sequencing was done on a sample of PBMCs or T cells enriched from blood (not recorded which). The clonotype comes from a woman aged 18-29 years who had been exposed to COVID-19. The V and J genes are TRBV6-1 and TRBJ2-3, with D possibly being TRBD1 (6 bases). Written as DNA, the CDR3 is TGTGCCAGCAGTGAAGTCACAGGGTGGGAAGATACGCAGTATTTT. Its translation: CASSEVTGWEDTQYF.